These T cell receptor beta chains were read from a single sample in a study of blood T cell repertoires in COVID-19. Sequencing used immunoSEQ multiplex PCR; TCRdb keeps in-frame clones, though not all of them. The sample includes around 240,000 clones, roughly four fifths of them seen just once. The sample taken for sequencing was peripheral blood. The origin of the receptors is a woman aged 80 or over with acute or convalescent COVID-19. Each CDR3 is given with its conserved first and last residue. The D gene is left open where the match is weak. Clone sizes are given selectively: once, few, many, or a class where the clone is expanded.

cdr3_nt	cdr3_aa	d_call	clone_size	j_call	v_call
TGCGCCAGCAGCTCAGACGGGTCCTACGAGCAGTACTTC	CASSSDGSYEQYF	NA	once	TRBJ2-7	TRBV5-1
TGTGCCAGCAGCTTCCGACAGGGCAACTATGGCTACACCTTC	CASSFRQGNYGYTF	TRBD1	NA	TRBJ1-2	TRBV5-4
TGTGCCAGCAGAACCCTTGGGCCCGCGGGGAATGAGCAGTTCTTC	CASRTLGPAGNEQFF	NA	NA	TRBJ2-1	TRBV27
TGTGCCAGCAGTTACTCGGGGCAGGTTAATTCACCCCTCCACTTT	CASSYSGQVNSPLHF	NA	NA	TRBJ1-6	TRBV6-6
TGTGCCAGCACGGAGGGCCCGTACACCGGGGAGCTGTTTTTT	CASTEGPYTGELFF	NA	NA	TRBJ2-2	TRBV6-5
TGTGCCAGCAGCTTAAACCCAAACTCAAATCAGCCCCAGCATTTT	CASSLNPNSNQPQHF	NA	NA	TRBJ1-5	TRBV5-5
TGTGCCAGCAGCTTAACTAGCGGCACAGATACGCAGTATTTT	CASSLTSGTDTQYF	TRBD2	NA	TRBJ2-3	TRBV13
TGTGCCAGCAGCCTACCCTTAGGACTAGCGGGATTTACCCAGTACTTC	CASSLPLGLAGFTQYF	TRBD2	NA	TRBJ2-5	TRBV7-2
TGTGCCTGGAGTAGAATAGCGGGAGCCTACGAGCAGTACTTC	CAWSRIAGAYEQYF	TRBD2	few	TRBJ2-7	TRBV30
TGCGCCAGCAGCCAGGGCACCGGGGAGGTCTACGAGCAGTACTTC	CASSQGTGEVYEQYF	NA	NA	TRBJ2-7	TRBV4-1
TGTGCCAGCAGCTTAGACAGGGGGCCCCCAACGAACACCATATATTTT	CASSLDRGPPTNTIYF	TRBD1	NA	TRBJ1-3	TRBV11-2
TGTGCCAGCAGCCCCTCGGCTAGCGGGGGGGTTGAGCAGTTCTTC	CASSPSASGGVEQFF	TRBD2	NA	TRBJ2-1	TRBV7-2
TGTGCCAGCAGTTTTGTAGGGACAGGTGCCTACGAGCAGTACTTC	CASSFVGTGAYEQYF	TRBD1	NA	TRBJ2-7	TRBV28
TGTGCCAGCAGTCGGACAGGGGCGGACAATCAGCCCCAGCATTTT	CASSRTGADNQPQHF	TRBD1	NA	TRBJ1-5	TRBV7-2
TGCGCCAGCAGCTTGGGACATTCCGATTACAATGAGCAGTTCTTC	CASSLGHSDYNEQFF	NA	NA	TRBJ2-1	TRBV5-1
TGTGCCAGCAGTTTAGGGACTAGCGGGAACACCGGGGAGCTGTTTTTT	CASSLGTSGNTGELFF	TRBD2	few	TRBJ2-2	TRBV27
TGTGCCAGCAGCCCCCGCGTCTCGCCTCCTGAAGCTTTCTTT	CASSPRVSPPEAFF	NA	NA	TRBJ1-1	TRBV7-2
TGTGCCAGCAGCCCCCGGACAGGGGAGGAGACCCAGTACTTC	CASSPRTGEETQYF	TRBD1	NA	TRBJ2-5	TRBV11-3
TGTGCCAGCAGCCCTAGGGGAACTGGCTACACCTTC	CASSPRGTGYTF	NA	few	TRBJ1-2	TRBV14
TGTGCCAGCAGCTACCGGGACAGGGACCTCGGGGAGCAGTTCTTC	CASSYRDRDLGEQFF	TRBD1	NA	TRBJ2-1	TRBV7-3
TGTGCTAGTGGAGACCGGACAGGACGCCCAACTAATGAAAAACTGTTTTTT	CASGDRTGRPTNEKLFF	TRBD1	NA	TRBJ1-4	TRBV12-5
TGTGCCAGCTCACCGGGACTAGCGGGAGAGAATGAGCAGTTCTTC	CASSPGLAGENEQFF	TRBD2	NA	TRBJ2-1	TRBV18
TGTGCCATCAGTGCCGCGGACAGTTACAATTCACCCCTCCACTTT	CAISAADSYNSPLHF	NA	NA	TRBJ1-6	TRBV10-3
TGTGCCAGCAGCTTATACAGGGGGGGGATCACAGATACGCAGTATTTT	CASSLYRGGITDTQYF	NA	NA	TRBJ2-3	TRBV13
TGTGCCAGCAGTTACGGGACTTCAACCTACGAGCAGTACTTC	CASSYGTSTYEQYF	NA	NA	TRBJ2-7	TRBV6-6
TGCGCCAGCAAGAAGGGACAGGGGTACAATGAGCAGTTCTTC	CASKKGQGYNEQFF	TRBD1	NA	TRBJ2-1	TRBV5-1
TGTGCCAGCAGAGAGCGGGAGTTAAATGAGCAGTTCTTC	CASRERELNEQFF	TRBD2	NA	TRBJ2-1	TRBV28
TGTGCCAGCAGCCTCCGGACAGGGAACACTGAAGCTTTCTTT	CASSLRTGNTEAFF	TRBD1	few	TRBJ1-1	TRBV3-1/TRBV3-2
TGCGCCAGCAGCTTGTTGTTCAGTGGTGACTATGGCTACACCTTC	CASSLLFSGDYGYTF	NA	NA	TRBJ1-2	TRBV5-1
TGTGCCAGCAGCTTGAGTGGGACTAGCGGTCACAATGAGCAGTTCTTC	CASSLSGTSGHNEQFF	TRBD2	NA	TRBJ2-1	TRBV7-3
TGCAGCGTTGCACAGAGCTCCTACGAGCAGTACTTC	CSVAQSSYEQYF	NA	NA	TRBJ2-7	TRBV29-1
TGTGCCAGCAGCCAAGAGATAACCAGCTCCTATAATTCACCCCTCCACTTT	CASSQEITSSYNSPLHF	NA	once	TRBJ1-6	TRBV3-1/TRBV3-2
TGTGCCAGCAGTGAAGAGGTTAGCGGGATAAATGAGCAGTTCTTC	CASSEEVSGINEQFF	TRBD2	few	TRBJ2-1	TRBV2
TGTGCCAGCAGCTTCGGGACAGGGAACACCGGGGAGCTGTTTTTT	CASSFGTGNTGELFF	TRBD1	NA	TRBJ2-2	TRBV7-8
TGTGCCAGCAGTCGGACAGGAGCTAACTATGGCTACACCTTC	CASSRTGANYGYTF	TRBD1	NA	TRBJ1-2	TRBV2
TGTGCCAGCAGCTTAGGCAGTGTTCCGCTCGAGCAGTACTTC	CASSLGSVPLEQYF	NA	NA	TRBJ2-7	TRBV7-8
TGCAGTGCTAGTTTCGGGGCGGGGGGGCGGCAAGAGACCCAGTACTTC	CSASFGAGGRQETQYF	TRBD2	NA	TRBJ2-5	TRBV20-1
TGTGCCAGCTCACCGAGTACAGGGGGCATCACCGGGGAGCTGTTTTTT	CASSPSTGGITGELFF	TRBD1	NA	TRBJ2-2	TRBV18
TGTGCCATCAGTGGACGGGACACTGAAGCTTTCTTT	CAISGRDTEAFF	NA	NA	TRBJ1-1	TRBV10-3
TGTGCCAGCAGTTATCAGGGCGACTATGGCTACACCTTC	CASSYQGDYGYTF	NA	NA	TRBJ1-2	TRBV6-5
TGTGCCAGCAGCCCATTTAGGGACAGGGCTACTGGGGCCAACGTCCTGACTTTC	CASSPFRDRATGANVLTF	TRBD1	few	TRBJ2-6	TRBV13
TGTGCCACCAGACGCTACCTCGACAGGACAAACACTGAAGCTTTCTTT	CATRRYLDRTNTEAFF	NA	NA	TRBJ1-1	TRBV24-1
TGTGCCAGTAGTATACAGGGCTACACTGAAGCTTTCTTT	CASSIQGYTEAFF	NA	NA	TRBJ1-1	TRBV19
TGTGCCAGCAGCACAGCAGGCGCAGGTGAGCAGTTCTTC	CASSTAGAGEQFF	NA	NA	TRBJ2-1	TRBV7-9
TGCGCCAGCAGCTTGGGGGCGTCGGGACAGGGGGCTTCCTACGAGCAGTACTTC	CASSLGASGQGASYEQYF	TRBD1	NA	TRBJ2-7	TRBV5-1
TGTGCCAGCTCACCATCGACGGGGAATGAGCAGTTCTTC	CASSPSTGNEQFF	NA	NA	TRBJ2-1	TRBV18
TGTGCCAGTAGTCCCCGACAGGGGGCAAACTATGGCTACACCTTC	CASSPRQGANYGYTF	TRBD1	NA	TRBJ1-2	TRBV19
TGCGCCAGCAGCTTTCAGGGTCGGGAGACCCAGTACTTC	CASSFQGRETQYF	NA	NA	TRBJ2-5	TRBV5-1
TGTGCCAGCAGCTTAGTATTACCACAGCAAGAGACCCAGTACTTC	CASSLVLPQQETQYF	NA	NA	TRBJ2-5	TRBV7-9
TGTGCCAGCAGCTTAAGTGTTCAGGGCGGGGGGTATGGCTACACCTTC	CASSLSVQGGGYGYTF	NA	NA	TRBJ1-2	TRBV7-2
TGTGCCACCAGCAGAGGTATAGACAATGAGCAGTTCTTC	CATSRGIDNEQFF	NA	NA	TRBJ2-1	TRBV15
TGTGCCACCAGTGATTTCGGGACAGGGGACACAGATACGCAGTATTTT	CATSDFGTGDTDTQYF	TRBD1	NA	TRBJ2-3	TRBV24-1
TGTGCCAGCAGCCCTCGGACAGGGAACTCTGGAAACACCATATATTTT	CASSPRTGNSGNTIYF	TRBD1	NA	TRBJ1-3	TRBV7-9